Listed here are 16 T cell receptor beta chains from one sample, sequenced in a study of CD4 T cells in lung cancer (dated by TCRdb to 2018 to 2020). Their recognized antigens are unknown. PBMCs were stimulated with mutant 27-mer peptides plus IL21, IL7, IL15 and IL2 for under 15 days, then restimulated with peptide-pulsed autologous B cells. After restimulation with peptide-pulsed B cells, live IFNgamma-secreting T cells were sorted by cytokine capture on a FACS Aria2. Sorted cells were expanded at limiting dilution, roughly 3 or 10 cells per well, with irradiated allogeneic PBMCs, phytohemagglutinin and IL2 for about 13 to 22 days. Receptors were amplified or captured by the immunoSEQ multiplex PCR assay. Entries here come from immuneACCESS through TCRdb and include only in-frame sequences with V and J called. Some clones fail to appear in such tables; in the studies checked, an unresolved V gene covers under half of the shortfall, and the cause of the remainder is unknown. The sample table gives dozens of clones.

Sequenced: a CD4+ T cell line or clone grown in culture. These receptors were taken from a human donor with non-small cell lung cancer. Some clones in this sample may be carry-over from other donors' samples.

The chain recombines TRBV30 with TRBJ2-7; 16 bases are a match to TRBD2. With 2 bases clipped from V and 6 bases from J, the junction kept 7 bases outside the gene matches. Looked up from germline, CDR1 is GTSNPN and CDR2 is SVGIG (reference sequence). The CDR3 is 16 amino acids. CDR3 region: CAWSSGLAGGPTEQYF. The CDR3 DNA is TGTGCCTGGAGTTCGGGACTAGCGGGAGGGCCGACCGAGCAGTACTTC.

The V call is TRBV28, the J call TRBJ2-7; D unresolved. The CDR3 sequence is 11 residues long. The V gene's germline CDR1 is MDHEN and CDR2 SYDVKM. V was shortened by 5 bases and J by 5 bases, with 7 bases between the two germline ends. DNA for the CDR3: TGTGCCAGCAGTCAAGAAGACGAGCAGTACTTC. It yields the protein CASSQEDEQYF.

V usage is TRBV7-2 and J usage is TRBJ1-3, with D unclear. The CDR3 runs 12 residues. Germline V gene sequence: CDR1 SGHTA, CDR2 FQGNSA. The V and J ends lost 5 bases and 8 bases respectively, with 10 bases between them. The DNA for the CDR3 is TGTGCCAGCAGCCAATCCAGCCACACCATATATTTT. Its translation: CASSQSSHTIYF. The variable domain in full, with the rest retrieved from reference TRBV7-2 and TRBJ1-3, is GAGVSQSPSNKVTEKGKDVELRCDPISGHTALYWYRQSLGQGLEFLIYFQGNSAPDKSGLPSDRFSAERTGGSVSTLTIQRTQQEDSAVYLCASSQSSHTIYFGEGSWLTVV.

This clone appeared a few times. The chain is built from TRBV2 and TRBJ1-1; D perhaps matches TRBD1 (5 bases). Germline CDR1 reads SNHLY; CDR2 reads FYNNEI. Trimming cost V 7 bases and J 4 bases, with 13 bases left between them. The CDR3 contains 13 residues. The CDR3 region has the DNA TGTGCCAGCACGGGACTTTCAAGCACTGAAGCTTTCTTT. It codes for CASTGLSSTEAFF.

This rearrangement joins TRBV7-9 to TRBJ1-5; TRBD1 is a possible D gene (5 bases). V was cut by 1 base and J by 8 bases, with 9 bases left in between. The CDR3 is 13 residues long. CDR1 is SEHNR, CDR2 FQNEAQ, per germline (reference sequence). CDR3 sequence: CASSLGGGEPQHF. The CDR3 DNA follows: TGTGCCAGCAGCTTAGGGGGCGGGGAGCCCCAGCATTTT.

The chain combines TRBV5-6 with TRBJ1-3; the match to TRBD1 covers 7 bases. CDR3 length: 17 residues. Looked up from germline, CDR1 is SGHDT and CDR2 is YYEEEE. V was pared by 3 bases and J by 0 bases, with 9 bases of the junction left unmatched. In nucleotides, the CDR3 is TGTGCCAGCAGCTCTCTACAGGGGACCTACTCTGGAAACACCATATATTTT. It specifies CASSSLQGTYSGNTIYF.

The chain recombines TRBV19 with TRBJ2-2; 7 nucleotides agree with TRBD1. Germline assignment: CDR1 LNHDA and CDR2 SQIVND (reference sequence). The CDR3 is 19 residues long. V lost 2 bases and J lost 4; bases outside the gene matches: 16. The CDR3 region is CASSIWWADRDLGTGELFF. CDR3 DNA sequence: TGTGCCAGTAGTATATGGTGGGCTGACAGGGACCTCGGCACCGGGGAGCTGTTTTTT.

The genes are TRBV19 and TRBJ1-4; TRBD1 matches 10 bases. The length of the CDR3 is 16 residues. J was trimmed by 6 bases and V by 7 bases; bases with no gene match: 11. Germline CDR1 LNHDA, CDR2 SQIVND (reference sequence). In DNA, the CDR3 is TGTGCCAGTAACCCTCTCCTCGGGACAGGGGATGAAAAACTGTTTTTT. Translation gives CASNPLLGTGDEKLFF.

This clone was counted only a few times. The rearrangement uses TRBV7-2 and TRBJ2-2; 11 nucleotides agree with TRBD1. V lost 6 bases and J lost 5; bases outside the gene matches: 5. Per germline, CDR1 SGHTA and CDR2 FQGNSA. CDR3 length equals 15 residues. The CDR3 loop is CASSRTGGLTGELFF. For the CDR3, the DNA is TGTGCCAGCAGTAGGACAGGGGGCCTGACCGGGGAGCTGTTTTTT.

V and J are TRBV5-6 and TRBJ1-1, with D possibly TRBD1 on 5 matching bases. This CDR3 region has 15 residues. Trimming removed 0 bases at V and 1 base at J, with 10 bases between. Germline V CDR1 and CDR2: SGHDT, YYEEEE. In nucleotides, the CDR3 is TGTGCCAGCAGCTTGGCCGGAGACAGGAACACTGAAGCTTTCTTT. This sequence encodes CASSLAGDRNTEAFF.

The J gene is TRBJ1-3, the V gene TRBV4-1; D might be TRBD1 (5 bases). Trimming left V 4 bases short and J 5 bases short, with 15 bases between. This CDR3 is built from 15 residues. Germline V lookup: CDR1 MGHRA, CDR2 YSYEKL. CDR3 sequence reads: CASSPDRDPRNTIYF. The CDR3 nucleotides are TGCGCCAGCAGCCCAGACCGGGACCCTCGAAACACCATATATTTT.

The chain carries TRBV6-1 and TRBJ1-6, with D hard to call. The V end was cut by 0 bases, the J end by 7 bases, with 10 bases between. The CDR3 sequence is 15 residues long. Looked up from germline, CDR1 is MNHNS and CDR2 is SASEGT. CDR3 sequence (DNA): TGTGCCAGCAGTGAAGCGTGGGCCAGCAATTCACCCCTCCACTTT. Translation: CASSEAWASNSPLHF.

This chain joins TRBV19 and TRBJ1-3, with D hard to call. Trimming took off 5 bases at V and 2 bases at J, with 10 bases between the two ends. The CDR3 sequence is 14 residues long. Germline lookup yields CDR1 LNHDA and CDR2 SQIVND (reference sequence). The CDR3 loop reads CASSSIGTGNTIYF. CDR3 nucleotides: TGTGCCAGTAGTTCGATTGGGACTGGAAACACCATATATTTT.

The chain is built from TRBV2 and TRBJ2-3; 12 bases map to TRBD1. CDR1 is SNHLY, CDR2 FYNNEI, per germline. V trimming: 8 bases; J trimming: 6 bases; junction bases outside the gene matches: 6. The CDR3 runs 14 residues. The CDR3 DNA reads TGTGCCAGCGGCCGGGACAGGGGGCTGGATACGCAGTATTTT. It specifies CASGRDRGLDTQYF.

V and J are TRBV4-1 and TRBJ2-7, with 8 bases matching TRBD1. CDR1 and CDR2 (germline): MGHRA, YSYEKL. V shed 4 bases and J 3 bases; nucleotides not matched to a gene: 14. The CDR3 extends over 17 amino acids. As DNA, the CDR3 is TGCGCCAGCAGCCTGGTAGGGGCCAGGGGGCCCCACTACGAGCAGTACTTC. The encoded protein is CASSLVGARGPHYEQYF.

V and J are TRBV6-5 and TRBJ2-1, with D possibly TRBD2 on 6 matching bases. The ends were cut back, 0 bases at V and 8 bases at J, with 8 bases in the middle. CDR3 length: 13 amino acids. In germline, CDR1 is MNHEY, CDR2 SVGAGI. CDR3 protein: CASSYSGSDEQFF. Here the CDR3 DNA reads TGTGCCAGCAGTTACTCCGGGAGCGATGAGCAGTTCTTC.